This record concerns one T cell receptor (beta chain) sequence. What it recognizes is unknown. This record comes from a study of response to subunit inactivated influenza vaccine. Study-level findings and limits: Authors proposed each seasonal influenza vaccination draws in few new T cells.

TCRdb passed the RT-PCR reads through MiXCR, listing each CDR3 protein once. Seen here are about 800,000 distinct CDR3 sequences, 21% observed once, and the top ten hold about 9.4%. Sample: PBMCs from blood, taken 4 to 6 days after vaccination. This TCR was sampled from a man aged 50 or older who received an inactivated influenza vaccine.

The CDR3: CASSSTVHSNQPQHF. The CDR3 DNA reads TGTGCCAGCAGTTCGACGGTCCATAGCAATCAGCCCCAGCATTTT. The chain has TRBV12-3 or TRBV12-4 and TRBJ1-5, with D hard to call. Deletions cut 4 bases from V and 0 bases from J, with 10 bases between. This CDR3 spans 15 amino acids.